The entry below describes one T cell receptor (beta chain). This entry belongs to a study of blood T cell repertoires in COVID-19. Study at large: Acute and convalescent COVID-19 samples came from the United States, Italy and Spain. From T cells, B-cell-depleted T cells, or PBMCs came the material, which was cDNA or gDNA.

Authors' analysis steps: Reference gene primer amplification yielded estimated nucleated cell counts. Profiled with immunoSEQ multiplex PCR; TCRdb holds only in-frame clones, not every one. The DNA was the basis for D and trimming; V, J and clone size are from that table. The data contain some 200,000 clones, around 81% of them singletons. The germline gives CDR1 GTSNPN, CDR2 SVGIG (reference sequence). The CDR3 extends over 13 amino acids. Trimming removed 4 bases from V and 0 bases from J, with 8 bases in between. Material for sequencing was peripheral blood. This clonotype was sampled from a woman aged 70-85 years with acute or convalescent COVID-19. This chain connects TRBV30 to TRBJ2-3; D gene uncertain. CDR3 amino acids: CAWNKISTDTQYF. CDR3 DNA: TGTGCCTGGAACAAAATTAGCACAGATACGCAGTATTTT.